Sequencing of this TCR beta chain was carried out in a study of tumor and adjacent non-tumor tissue in lung cancer. Background on the study: Patients comprised about a dozen adenocarcinoma, a couple of squamous cell carcinoma and 1 small cell lung cancer. Each sample yielded a few million productive TCRbeta reads on average. Notes on the study in general: Normal lung showed higher cumulative top 100 clone frequency than tumor. Tumor TCR diversity, when higher, was linked to shorter survival.

A modified ARM-PCR protocol with three rounds of nested PCR amplified TCRbeta. Using its own MiXCR run on the multiplex PCR reads, TCRdb lists one record per CDR3 protein. Of about 50,000 distinct CDR3 sequences listed, 74% were seen once; the top ten hold more than 20%. RNA was extracted from bulk tissue without any cell sorting. This non-tumor lung sample came from over 3 cm beyond the tumor edge. To note about this clonotype: Its antigen is not identified.

The sequence came from a woman aged 55-70 years with non-small cell lung cancer. The specimen sequenced was distant non-tumor lung tissue.

CDR3 sequence: CASSQDGANTDTQYF. The CDR3 DNA is TGCGCCAGCAGCCAAGACGGCGCCAACACAGATACGCAGTATTTT. V and J are TRBV4-3 and TRBJ2-3; the D is unclear. Germline CDR1 LGHNA, CDR2 YSLEER. Trimming removed 0 bases at V and 2 bases at J, with 9 bases between. This CDR3 comprises 15 residues.